This record looks at one T cell receptor (beta chain) sequence and its context. Random-hexamer reverse transcription was applied to roughly 0.45 to 1 ug RNA. By means of immunoSEQ multiplex PCR, TCR beta CDR3 spanning 54 Vbeta and 13 Jbeta underwent amplification. TCRdb recomputed calls from the immunoSEQ multiplex PCR reads with MiXCR, one row per CDR3 protein. The sample has some 200,000 distinct CDR3 sequences, roughly 94% seen once; the top ten hold 0.15% to 0.2%. Per the germline V gene, CDR1 is DFQATT and CDR2 is SNEGSKA (reference sequence). CDR3 length: 13 amino acids. Trimming pared 3 bases from V and 4 bases from J, leaving 12 bases between. This sample is drawn from a study of CD8 T cells in Susac syndrome. CD8+ and CD4+ T cells circulating in blood were sequenced for TCR beta.

This sequence was found in a human donor with Susac syndrome. This rearrangement joins TRBV20-1 to TRBJ1-1, with a possible D match to TRBD1 (5 bases). Material: CD8+ T cells from PBMCs. CDR3 sequence: CSARGGLATEAFF. CDR3 coding DNA: TGCAGTGCTAGGGGGGGGTTAGCCACTGAAGCTTTCTTT.